These 32 T cell receptor beta chains were sequenced from one sample in a study of regulatory T cells in long-lasting Graves disease. Assembly of TCR beta libraries relied on iRepertoire HTBI primers together with Arm-PCR of CDR3 regions. One entry per CDR3 protein, called by TCRdb with MiXCR from the multiplex PCR reads. The data hold about 420,000 distinct CDR3 sequences, with over 15% observed a single time. Time point described: newly diagnosed GD, antithyroid drugs for less than 3 months. PBMCs provided the RNA from which the TCR library was made. A further study also used this sample, focusing on T cells in Graves' hyperthyroidism and ophthalmopathy.

Sequences were derived from peripheral blood mononuclear cells (PBMCs), sampled at new diagnosis, from a patient treated with antithyroid drugs. These receptors originate from a woman aged 18-35 years with Graves disease.

This clonotype showed up many times. The chain employs TRBV12-3 or TRBV12-4 and TRBJ1-4, with a weak D call TRBD1 (6 bases). This CDR3 comprises 14 residues. Trimming left V 8 bases short and J 5 bases short, with 15 bases between. CDR3 residues: CASGRQGRNEKLFF. The CDR3 DNA follows: TGTGCCAGCGGGAGGCAGGGGAGAAATGAAAAACTGTTTTTT.

This clonotype was found once. This chain links TRBV3-1 with TRBJ2-1; 9 bases match TRBD2. The length of the CDR3 is 13 residues. The trim removed 8 bases at V and 9 bases at J, leaving 8 bases unmatched. The V gene's germline CDR1 is LGHDT and CDR2 YNNKEL (reference sequence). The CDR3 DNA sequence: TGTGCCAGCTTCAAGCGGGAGGTTGGTGAGCAGTTCTTC. Residues: CASFKREVGEQFF.

The rearrangement joins TRBV2 to TRBJ1-5; D unresolved. This CDR3 is built from 15 residues. V lost 4 bases and J lost 1, with 11 bases in between. From germline, CDR1 is SNHLY and CDR2 FYNNEI. In DNA, the CDR3 is TGTGCCAGCAGTGTAAGGCATCCAAGCAATCAGCCCCAGCATTTT. Translating gives CASSVRHPSNQPQHF.

This clonotype was seen once. The chain combines TRBV28 with TRBJ2-1; 13 bases match TRBD2. The V and J ends lost 6 bases and 6 bases, in that order; junction bases with no gene match: 8. The germline V gene has CDR1 MDHEN and CDR2 SYDVKM. The CDR3 is 16 residues long. The CDR3 nucleotides read TGTGCCAGCAGCCACGGGACTAGCGGGATGGTCAATGAGCAGTTCTTC. Its translation: CASSHGTSGMVNEQFF. Based on the CDR3 plus reference TRBV28 and TRBJ2-1, the full variable domain is DVKVTQSSRYLVKRTGEKVFLECVQDMDHENMFWYRQDPGLGLRLIYFSYDVKMKEKGDIPEGYSVSREKKERFSLILESASTNQTSMYLCASSHGTSGMVNEQFFGPGTRLTVL.

This clonotype was recorded at least ten times. This sequence joins TRBV28 and TRBJ2-1; TRBD1 matches 9 bases. The CDR3 has 16 residues. Germline V CDR1 and CDR2: MDHEN, SYDVKM. Trimming cost V 0 bases and J 3 bases; bases outside gene matches: 3. CDR3 region: CASSLWSGQGYNEQFF. CDR3 coding DNA: TGTGCCAGCAGTTTATGGTCGGGACAGGGCTACAATGAGCAGTTCTTC.

To note about this clonotype: A read error may be the cause here, since a much bigger clone is one base away. The CDR3 ends on some other residue instead of the conserved phenylalanine or tryptophan, so this is likely a read error. The V gene is TRBV28, the J gene TRBJ2-7; D may be TRBD2 (5 bases). The V end lost 5 bases, the J end lost 4 bases, and 12 bases lay between the germline ends. The CDR3 sequence is 13 residues long. Germline V CDR1 and CDR2: MDHEN, SYDVKM. The CDR3 is CASSKLGPYEQYL. CDR3 bases: TGTGCCAGCAGTAAACTAGGCCCATACGAGCAGTACCTC.

This clonotype was counted between two and nine times. The chain has TRBV28 and TRBJ2-7; maybe TRBD2 (6 bases). The CDR3 sequence is 13 residues long. In germline, CDR1 is MDHEN, CDR2 SYDVKM. Trimming stripped 5 bases from V and 2 bases from J, with 10 bases between. The CDR3 loop is CASSGDFTYEQYF. CDR3 coding DNA: TGTGCCAGCAGTGGGGACTTTACCTACGAGCAGTACTTC.

This clonotype was observed at least ten times. The chain has TRBV5-1 and TRBJ2-1; tentative D call: TRBD2 (6 bases). Trimming removed 4 bases at V and 6 bases at J, with 17 bases between. The CDR3 loop spans 15 amino acids. Germline values: CDR1 SGHRS, CDR2 YFSETQ. DNA for the CDR3: TGCGCCAGCAGCCAAGCGGGTGCCCGGGGCAATGAGCAGTTCTTC. It translates to CASSQAGARGNEQFF.

About this clonotype: A much larger clonotype is one base distant, so this may be a read error. The rearrangement joins TRBV2 to TRBJ2-7; 7 bases are shared with TRBD1. The CDR3 sequence is 14 residues long. From germline, CDR1 is SNHLY and CDR2 FYNNEI. CDR3 sequence reads: CASRGQISSYEQCF. CDR3 nucleotide sequence: TGTGCCAGCAGGGGACAGATTAGCTCCTACGAGCAGTGCTTC. The full variable domain, in which reference TRBV2 and TRBJ2-7 provide the parts outside the CDR3, is EPEVTQTPSHQVTQMGQEVILRCVPISNHLYFYWYRQILGQKVEFLVSFYNNEISEKSEIFDDQFSVERPDGSNFTLKIRSTKLEDSAMYFCASRGQISSYEQCFGPGTRLTVT.

In this sample, this clonotype turned up many times. V usage is TRBV28 and J usage is TRBJ2-7; D not resolved. This CDR3 is built from 12 residues. Germline CDR1 and CDR2: MDHEN and SYDVKM. V was pared by 3 bases and J by 4 bases, with 7 bases between. In DNA form, the CDR3 reads TGTGCCAGCAGTTTGTTCAATTACGAGCAGTACTTC. Translation gives CASSLFNYEQYF.

In this sample, this clonotype turned up a few times. In nucleotides, the CDR3 is TGTGCCAGCAGTGAGCAGATTTTTGACGAGCAGTACTTC. Protein sequence: CASSEQIFDEQYF. This chain connects TRBV2 to TRBJ2-7; no reliable D call. V lost 3 bases and J 5 bases, leaving 11 bases between the germline ends. CDR1 is SNHLY, CDR2 FYNNEI, per germline. This CDR3 region has 13 residues.

This clonotype was picked up many times. V and J are TRBV20-1 and TRBJ1-1; D call uncertain. Trimming took off 4 bases at V and 1 base at J, with 10 bases between the two ends. From germline, CDR1 is DFQATT and CDR2 SNEGSKA (reference sequence). The CDR3 length is 13 residues. Here the CDR3 reads CSATRRRNTEAFF. CDR3 nucleotides: TGCAGTGCTACCCGTAGGAGGAACACTGAAGCTTTCTTT.

This clonotype appeared many times. This chain links TRBV20-1 with TRBJ2-1; 9 nucleotides line up with TRBD2. Germline CDR1 reads DFQATT; CDR2 reads SNEGSKA (reference sequence). V was clipped by 0 bases and J by 10 bases; unmatched bases: 10. This CDR3 is built from 15 residues. The CDR3 DNA reads as TGCAGTGCTAGAGAGGGTAGCGGGAGAAGGGGAGAGCAGTTCTTC. This codes for CSAREGSGRRGEQFF.

This clonotype was observed a handful of times. The V call is TRBV5-1, the J call TRBJ2-3; 9 nucleotides match TRBD2. Looked up from germline, CDR1 is SGHRS and CDR2 is YFSETQ. The CDR3 runs to 17 residues. The V and J ends lost 5 bases and 2 bases, in that order; junction bases with no gene match: 12. CDR3 coding DNA: TGCGCCAGCAGGGATCGAGCGGGAGGTTTGTTCACAGATACGCAGTATTTT. Protein: CASRDRAGGLFTDTQYF.

With respect to this clonotype: Since a much larger clone is just one base distant, this may be a read error. The chain couples TRBV18 to TRBJ2-5; D is perhaps TRBD1 (5 bases). Looked up from germline, CDR1 is KGHSH and CDR2 is LQKENI. CDR3 size: 14 residues. CDR3 sequence (DNA): TGTGCCGGCTCACCACTCAGGGTTCAAGAGACCCAGTACTTC. Translating gives CAGSPLRVQETQYF. Complete variable domain (other parts from reference TRBV18 and TRBJ2-5): NAGVMQNPRHLVRRRGQEARLRCSPMKGHSHVYWYRQLPEEGLKFMVYLQKENIIDESGMPKERFSAEFPKEGPSILRIQQVVRGDSAAYFCAGSPLRVQETQYFGPGTRLLVL.

This clonotype was detected many times. One end of the junction is discordant with germline, which a read error may explain. The V and J genes are TRBV5-1 and TRBJ2-2; possible D gene TRBD1, 6 bases. CDR3 length: 14 amino acids. From germline, CDR1 is SGHRS and CDR2 YFSETQ. CDR3 DNA: TGTGCCAGCAGCCCGGGACAGAACACCGGGGAGCTGTTTTTT. Translation gives CASSPGQNTGELFF. Full variable domain (rest looked up from reference TRBV5-1 and TRBJ2-2): KAGVTQTPRYLIKTRGQQVTLSCSPISGHRSVSWYQQTPGQGLQFLFEYFSETQRNKGNFPGRFSGRQFSNSRSEMNVSTLELGDSALYLCASSPGQNTGELFFGEGSRLTVL.

V and J are TRBV6-2 or TRBV6-3 and TRBJ1-3; D is undetermined. Looked up from germline, CDR1 is MNHEY and CDR2 is SVGEGT. The CDR3 spans 14 residues. Trimming removed 5 bases at V and 7 bases at J, with 15 bases between. The CDR3 DNA sequence: TGTGCCAGCAGTGACCCAGAGGGATGGAACACCATATATTTT. Its protein product is CASSDPEGWNTIYF.

The chain employs TRBV20-1 and TRBJ2-1, with TRBD2 matching 10 bases. Germline CDR1 reads DFQATT; CDR2 reads SNEGSKA (reference sequence). The V segment lost 4 bases and the J segment 10 bases; nucleotides outside the gene matches: 13. The CDR3 extends over 15 amino acids. The DNA of the CDR3 is TGCAGTGCTACTACTAGCGGGATTCAAACCGAAGAGCAGTTCTTC. It specifies CSATTSGIQTEEQFF.

This clonotype has ten or more counts. The CDR3 reads CASKAGPSGGEQFF. The CDR3 bases are TGTGCCAGTAAAGCGGGACCCTCCGGTGGTGAGCAGTTCTTC. V usage is TRBV19 and J usage is TRBJ2-1, with 7 bases lining up with TRBD2. This CDR3 region has 14 residues. Germline V gene data show CDR1 as LNHDA and CDR2 as SQIVND (reference sequence). Trimming at V came to 7 bases and at J to 9 bases, leaving 12 bases not matched to a gene.

V gene TRBV28 combines with J gene TRBJ2-1; D is perhaps TRBD2 (5 bases). CDR1 is MDHEN and CDR2 is SYDVKM in the germline V gene. Trimming shortened V by 8 bases and J by 2 bases, and 19 bases separated the two germline ends. The CDR3 spans 16 residues. The CDR3 nucleotides read TGTGCCAGCCGGCGTAGCGCCCGATACCCCTACAATGAGCAGTTCTTC. This encodes CASRRSARYPYNEQFF.

In its sample, this clonotype was seen many times. The chain carries TRBV7-8 and TRBJ2-3; 9 nucleotides match TRBD2. The CDR3 has 15 residues. V lost 6 bases and J lost 2; bases outside the gene matches: 6. Germline CDR1 and CDR2: SGHVS and FQNEAQ. CDR3 loop: CASSTGTSSTDTQYF. DNA of the CDR3: TGTGCCAGCAGTACCGGGACTAGCTCCACAGATACGCAGTATTTT.

There are a few counts of this clonotype. The rearrangement uses TRBV7-2 and TRBJ2-4; TRBD1 agrees at 8 bases. The J segment lost 7 bases and the V segment lost 5 bases, leaving 1 base of the junction unmatched. CDR1 and CDR2 (germline): SGHTA, FQGNSA. The CDR3 runs to 12 residues. The CDR3 region has the DNA TGTGCCAGCAGCCACAGGGGGAACATTCAGTACTTC. As protein: CASSHRGNIQYF.

The table lists this clonotype with a few counts. The chain employs TRBV4-3 and TRBJ1-6, with D possibly being TRBD1 (5 bases). This CDR3 spans 14 amino acids. From germline, CDR1 is LGHNA and CDR2 YSLEER. Trimming stripped 1 base from V and 9 bases from J, with 10 bases between. CDR3 bases: TGCGCCAGCAGCCAAGGGAGCAGGGCTTCACCCCTCCACTTT. It yields the protein CASSQGSRASPLHF.

This clonotype was seen ten or more times. This chain connects TRBV29-1 to TRBJ2-7; D might be TRBD2 (5 bases). The CDR3 extends over 13 amino acids. Trimming removed 2 bases from V and 5 bases from J, with 13 bases in between. Germline CDR1 is SQVTM and CDR2 is ANQGSEA. The CDR3 nucleotides read TGCAGCGTTGAATTGGTGGCTAGCAACGAGCAGTACTTC. Encoded protein: CSVELVASNEQYF.

This clonotype was seen a handful of times. The chain has TRBV4-1 and TRBJ1-1, with a tentative D call TRBD1 (5 bases). Germline V gene data show CDR1 as MGHRA and CDR2 as YSYEKL. V lost 0 bases and J 5 bases, leaving 10 bases between the germline ends. The CDR3 totals 14 residues. This CDR3 reads CASSQEFGGTEAFF. The DNA of the CDR3 is TGCGCCAGCAGCCAAGAGTTTGGGGGGACTGAAGCTTTCTTT.

This clonotype turned up a few times. The rearrangement uses TRBV18 and TRBJ1-4; the match to TRBD1 covers 11 bases. The CDR3 sequence is 15 residues long. J was trimmed by 7 bases and V by 4 bases; bases with no gene match: 5. Germline V gives CDR1 KGHSH, CDR2 LQKENI. The chain's CDR3 is CASSQRTGGVEKLFF. The CDR3 DNA reads as TGTGCCAGCTCACAACGGACAGGGGGCGTTGAAAAACTGTTTTTT. Using reference TRBV18 and TRBJ1-4 for the parts outside the CDR3, the full variable domain is NAGVMQNPRHLVRRRGQEARLRCSPMKGHSHVYWYRQLPEEGLKFMVYLQKENIIDESGMPKERFSAEFPKEGPSILRIQQVVRGDSAAYFCASSQRTGGVEKLFFGSGTQLSVL.

This clonotype was seen repeatedly, ten times or more. CDR3 sequence (DNA): TGTGCCAGCAGTTTACCAGGGTGGGGCACAGATACGCAGTATTTT. This codes for CASSLPGWGTDTQYF. The J gene is TRBJ2-3, the V gene TRBV27, with D tentatively TRBD1 (5 bases). Trimming took off 2 bases at V and 1 base at J, with 10 bases between the two ends. The length of the CDR3 is 15 residues. CDR1 is MNHEY, CDR2 SMNVEV, per germline (reference sequence).

This clonotype was seen more than once but under ten times. This sequence joins TRBV18 and TRBJ2-4, with TRBD2 identical over 10 bases. Per the germline V gene, CDR1 is KGHSH and CDR2 is LQKENI. V gave up 2 bases and J gave up 2 bases; unmatched junction bases: 6. This CDR3 is built from 17 residues. The DNA for the CDR3 is TGTGCCAGCTCACCATCCCTAACTAGCGGGACCAAAAACATTCAGTACTTC. Protein: CASSPSLTSGTKNIQYF.

The chain uses TRBV5-4 and TRBJ2-4; 7 nucleotides agree with TRBD2. The V gene's germline CDR1 is SGHNT and CDR2 YYREEE (reference sequence). V was clipped by 4 bases and J by 0 bases; unmatched bases: 10. The CDR3 runs 17 residues. The CDR3 bases are TGTGCCAGCAGCCAAAAGCGGGACTGGGGAGCCAAAAACATTCAGTACTTC. Protein: CASSQKRDWGAKNIQYF.

This clonotype was detected many times. The V gene is TRBV20-1, the J gene TRBJ2-7; 8 bases fit TRBD1. This CDR3 is built from 15 residues. Germline V gene lookup returns CDR1 DFQATT and CDR2 SNEGSKA (reference sequence). The V and J ends lost 4 bases and 4 bases, in that order; junction bases with no gene match: 12. The CDR3 DNA sequence: TGCAGTGCTATTGACCCGGTGCAGGGGGCTTACGAGCAGTACTTC. It encodes CSAIDPVQGAYEQYF.

This clonotype has at least ten counts. The genes are TRBV6-1 and TRBJ2-1; 8 bases map to TRBD2. Looked up from germline, CDR1 is MNHNS and CDR2 is SASEGT. This CDR3 is built from 15 residues. Unmatched junction bases numbered 10, after V lost 7 bases and J lost 5 bases. The CDR3 coding sequence is TGTGCCAGCATGGGATGGGCGGGGGGCGACAATGAGCAGTTCTTC. The encoded protein is CASMGWAGGDNEQFF.

This clonotype was observed at least ten times. The chain couples TRBV29-1 to TRBJ1-1, with D uncertain. This CDR3 contains 13 residues. V gave up 4 bases and J gave up 0 bases, with 9 bases separating them. Germline V gives CDR1 SQVTM, CDR2 ANQGSEA. DNA for the CDR3: TGCAGCGTTGCCCGCCGGATGAACACTGAAGCTTTCTTT. This codes for CSVARRMNTEAFF.